This T cell receptor (beta chain) derives from a study of T cell responses to AZD1222 COVID-19 vaccine. The overall study: Researchers grouped second doses given at about 4 or about 12 weeks into one pool. Overall study results and limits: Spike was spanned by vaccine-associated CD4 TCRs, with dominance at 160-218 and 743-854. Close to half of all spike-specific TCRs reportedly target regions of the variants that are unmutated. Clonal diversity may have been underestimated, and the donors were mostly white British, with more females than males.

Assay: immunoSEQ multiplex PCR; the TCRdb copy retains only in-frame clones and omits some. The data hold 130,000 to 150,000 clones, with 92% observed a single time. The CDR3 is 15 residues long. V lost 3 bases and J lost 0, with 6 bases in between. From germline, CDR1 is MDHEN and CDR2 SYDVKM. As to this clone: Its antigen is not known.

This receptor was obtained from an adult in good health. The material was peripheral blood, obtained on day 0 of AZD1222 vaccination. This chain connects TRBV28 to TRBJ1-6, with D possibly being TRBD1 (5 bases). CDR3 sequence reads: CASSFDSSYNSPLHF. CDR3 coding DNA: TGTGCCAGCAGTTTCGACAGCTCCTATAATTCACCCCTCCACTTT.